The clone carrying this T cell receptor beta chain was seen many times. This sample was taken from a study of Graves' ophthalmopathy and Graves' hyperthyroidism. RNA transcripts provided the template for amplifying TCR beta CDR3 regions. RT-PCR with HTBI primers came first, then second-round multiplex PCR. TCRdb passed the multiplex PCR reads through MiXCR, listing each CDR3 protein once. The sample has about 400,000 distinct CDR3 sequences, 15% to 20% seen once. After removal of 3 bases from V and 5 bases from J, the junction contained 6 bases not matched to a gene. The germline CDR1 and CDR2 sequences are SGHTA and FQGNSA. This CDR3 comprises 14 residues.

This TCR was sampled from a woman between 18 and 30 years old with Graves' ophthalmopathy. The chain links TRBV7-2 to TRBJ1-2, with TRBD1 matching 7 bases. Sequenced material: peripheral blood. CDR3 sequence reads: CASSFRGLEYGYTF. DNA for the CDR3: TGTGCCAGCAGCTTCAGGGGGTTGGAGTATGGCTACACCTTC.